This T cell receptor beta chain was sequenced for a study of CD8+ T cells in alopecia areata. Investigators isolated RNA and reverse transcribed it into cDNA to act as the sequencing template. The data were produced by immunoSEQ multiplex PCR, yet TCRdb's version contains in-frame clones alone and is incomplete. The sample has about 220,000 clones, about 57% seen once. Treatment of the sample: oral pan-JAK inhibitor, 5-10 mg twice daily. The clonotype was recovered from a human donor with alopecia areata. The specimen was CD4+ T cells sorted from blood, collected at week 4, from a patient treated with tofacitinib.

The CDR3 here is CASSQDRLNTGELFF. The CDR3, as DNA: TGTGCCAGCAGCCAAGATCGTCTGAACACCGGGGAGCTGTTTTTT. The V and J genes are TRBV4-2 and TRBJ2-2; D ambiguous. V was trimmed by 0 bases and J by 1 base, leaving 6 bases between them. The length of the CDR3 is 15 residues. CDR1 is LGHNA and CDR2 is YNFKEQ in the germline V gene.